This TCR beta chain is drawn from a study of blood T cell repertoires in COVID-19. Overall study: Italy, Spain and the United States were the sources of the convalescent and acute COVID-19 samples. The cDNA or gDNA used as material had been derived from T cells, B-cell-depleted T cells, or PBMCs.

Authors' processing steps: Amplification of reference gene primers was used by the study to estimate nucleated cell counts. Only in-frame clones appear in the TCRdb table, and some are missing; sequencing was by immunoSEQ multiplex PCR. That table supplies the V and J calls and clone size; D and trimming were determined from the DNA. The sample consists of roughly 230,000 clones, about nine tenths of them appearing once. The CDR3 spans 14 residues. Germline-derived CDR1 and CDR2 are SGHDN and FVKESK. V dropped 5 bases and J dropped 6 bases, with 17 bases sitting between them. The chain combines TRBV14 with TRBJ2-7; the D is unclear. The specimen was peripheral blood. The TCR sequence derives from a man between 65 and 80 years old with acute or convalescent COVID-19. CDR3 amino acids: CASSKNPYGSEQYF. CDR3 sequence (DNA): TGTGCCAGCAGCAAAAATCCGTACGGGTCCGAGCAGTACTTC.